The rows below give T cell receptor beta chains drawn from one sample of a study of OX40 agonist ivuxolimab in advanced cancers. Assay used: immunoSEQ multiplex PCR; TCRdb lists only in-frame clones, some missing. Here the sample spans 60,000 or so clones, approximately 87% being singletons. This specimen was CD4+ or CD8+ T cells sorted from blood, taken in a trial of the OX40 agonist ivuxolimab. The receptors here all came from an adult with an advanced solid tumor such as melanoma, head and neck, liver or kidney cancer. Each CDR3 is given with its conserved first and last residue. The D gene is left open where the match is weak. Clone size appears in some rows only: once, few, many, or a class for an expanded clone.

J gene: TRBJ1-4
clone size: .
D gene: .
V gene: TRBV6-1
CDR3 protein: CASSGTARNEKLFF
CDR3 DNA: TGTGCCAGCAGTGGGACAGCCCGTAATGAAAAACTGTTTTTT

J gene: TRBJ2-7
clone size: .
D gene: .
V gene: TRBV29-1
CDR3 protein: CSVETSSYEQYF
CDR3 DNA: TGCAGCGTGGAGACTAGTTCCTACGAGCAGTACTTC

J gene: TRBJ2-5
clone size: few
D gene: .
V gene: TRBV9
CDR3 protein: CASSVRPSGGKETQYF
CDR3 DNA: TGTGCCAGCAGCGTACGTCCCAGCGGAGGGAAGGAGACCCAGTACTTC

J gene: TRBJ2-5
clone size: .
D gene: TRBD2
V gene: TRBV9
CDR3 protein: CASSVGKSSGLETQYF
CDR3 DNA: TGTGCCAGCAGCGTAGGGAAAAGTAGCGGGCTCGAGACCCAGTACTTC

J gene: TRBJ1-2
clone size: .
D gene: TRBD1
V gene: TRBV2
CDR3 protein: CASTKDRGPAYGYTF
CDR3 DNA: TGTGCCAGCACTAAAGACAGGGGGCCAGCCTATGGCTACACCTTC

J gene: TRBJ2-7
clone size: .
D gene: TRBD1
V gene: TRBV11-3
CDR3 protein: CASSLAHRGEQYF
CDR3 DNA: TGTGCCAGCAGCTTAGCCCACAGGGGAGAGCAGTACTTC

J gene: TRBJ2-1
clone size: .
D gene: .
V gene: TRBV9
CDR3 protein: CASSPQLTPNEQFF
CDR3 DNA: TGTGCCAGCAGCCCCCAGTTGACCCCAAATGAGCAGTTCTTC

J gene: TRBJ2-5
clone size: .
D gene: .
V gene: TRBV7-2
CDR3 protein: CASSLGQLTGQETQYF
CDR3 DNA: TGTGCCAGCAGCCTCGGACAGCTCACCGGACAAGAGACCCAGTACTTC

J gene: TRBJ2-2
clone size: .
D gene: TRBD1
V gene: TRBV4-2
CDR3 protein: CASSLTGVTGELFF
CDR3 DNA: TGTGCCAGCAGCCTGACAGGGGTCACCGGGGAGCTGTTTTTT

J gene: TRBJ1-2
clone size: .
D gene: .
V gene: TRBV6-5
CDR3 protein: CASSYSILKGIGGYTF
CDR3 DNA: TGTGCCAGCAGTTACTCGATTCTAAAAGGCATCGGTGGCTACACCTTC

J gene: TRBJ2-5
clone size: .
D gene: .
V gene: TRBV7-2
CDR3 protein: CASRGDVTQYF
CDR3 DNA: TGTGCCAGCAGAGGGGACGTGACCCAGTACTTC

J gene: TRBJ1-1
clone size: .
D gene: .
V gene: TRBV6-1
CDR3 protein: CASRQSFNTEAFF
CDR3 DNA: TGTGCCAGCAGGCAGAGTTTTAACACTGAAGCTTTCTTT

J gene: TRBJ1-1
clone size: .
D gene: TRBD1
V gene: TRBV9
CDR3 protein: CASSLGTESNEAFF
CDR3 DNA: TGTGCCAGCAGCCTCGGGACAGAATCCAATGAAGCTTTCTTT

J gene: TRBJ1-3
clone size: .
D gene: .
V gene: TRBV6-1
CDR3 protein: CASSEMAEVGNTIYF
CDR3 DNA: TGTGCCAGCAGTGAAATGGCGGAGGTTGGAAACACCATATATTTT

J gene: TRBJ2-1
clone size: .
D gene: TRBD2
V gene: TRBV7-3
CDR3 protein: CASSLFGTNNEQFF
CDR3 DNA: TGTGCCAGCAGCTTATTCGGGACTAATAATGAGCAGTTCTTC

J gene: TRBJ2-5
clone size: .
D gene: .
V gene: TRBV7-2
CDR3 protein: CASSLVRGGGVGETQYF
CDR3 DNA: TGTGCCAGCAGCTTAGTACGAGGGGGTGGGGTCGGGGAGACCCAGTACTTC

J gene: TRBJ1-1
clone size: once
D gene: .
V gene: TRBV18
CDR3 protein: CASSPRQNTEAFF
CDR3 DNA: TGTGCCAGCTCACCCAGACAGAACACTGAAGCTTTCTTT

J gene: TRBJ2-1
clone size: .
D gene: TRBD2
V gene: TRBV10-3
CDR3 protein: CAIRGNAGGPGEQFF
CDR3 DNA: TGTGCCATCAGGGGAAATGCGGGAGGGCCGGGTGAGCAGTTCTTC

J gene: TRBJ1-5
clone size: .
D gene: .
V gene: TRBV28
CDR3 protein: CASSLSGRRAQPQHF
CDR3 DNA: TGTGCCAGCAGTTTAAGCGGGAGGAGGGCTCAGCCCCAGCATTTT

J gene: TRBJ1-2
clone size: once
D gene: .
V gene: TRBV20-1
CDR3 protein: CSADPGYGYTF
CDR3 DNA: TGCAGTGCAGATCCAGGGTATGGCTACACCTTC

J gene: TRBJ1-6
clone size: once
D gene: .
V gene: TRBV5-5
CDR3 protein: CASSLEGYSNSPLHF
CDR3 DNA: TGTGCCAGCAGCTTGGAAGGGTATAGTAATTCACCCCTCCACTTT

J gene: TRBJ2-1
clone size: .
D gene: .
V gene: TRBV19
CDR3 protein: CASSIVGGAKKYEQFF
CDR3 DNA: TGTGCCAGTAGTATAGTTGGGGGCGCGAAAAAATATGAGCAGTTCTTC

J gene: TRBJ1-4
clone size: few
D gene: .
V gene: TRBV7-2
CDR3 protein: CASSSFVWGEKLFF
CDR3 DNA: TGTGCCAGCAGCTCCTTCGTTTGGGGGGAAAAACTGTTTTTT

J gene: TRBJ2-1
clone size: .
D gene: TRBD2
V gene: TRBV7-8
CDR3 protein: CASSLRPTSGNNEQFF
CDR3 DNA: TGTGCCAGCAGCTTAAGGCCGACTAGCGGGAATAATGAGCAGTTCTTC

J gene: TRBJ1-4
clone size: .
D gene: .
V gene: TRBV5-6
CDR3 protein: CASSLVSEKLFF
CDR3 DNA: TGTGCCAGCAGCTTGGTCAGTGAAAAACTGTTTTTT